This T cell receptor (beta chain) comes out of a study of Graves' ophthalmopathy and Graves' hyperthyroidism (dated by TCRdb to between 2018 and 2020). With respect to the entire study: A patient counted as having stable hyperthyroidism if there was no progression to ophthalmopathy within 18 months of follow-up. For independent validation, a separate cohort was made up of some 19 hyperthyroidism patients plus 17 patients who later progressed from hyperthyroidism to ophthalmopathy. In total, 135 blood samples were TCR-sequenced: some 43 ophthalmopathy, roughly 77 hyperthyroidism and 17 hyperthyroidism-to-ophthalmopathy patients. After sampling, hyperthyroidism patients received methimazole starting at 30 mg daily, and ophthalmopathy patients received high-dose intravenous methylprednisolone. To explore V-J signatures that distinguish ophthalmopathy from hyperthyroidism, a discovery set of around 100 patients was enrolled, made up of some 41 with ophthalmopathy and roughly 55 with stable hyperthyroidism. In five to seven hyperthyroidism patients, the T-cell repertoire of thyroid tissue was compared with the T-cell repertoire of blood. TCR beta repertoire signatures were used to distinguish Graves' ophthalmopathy from Graves' hyperthyroidism and to predict progression to ophthalmopathy. What the work shows at the level of the full study, not this receptor alone: In validation, the model predicted ophthalmopathy progression with about 70% sensitivity and 72.22% specificity; about a dozen predicted patients were CT-confirmed with GO in a median of approximately six months. Most of the expanded thyroid clonotypes with a frequency above 0.001 were also detected in blood, and it was suggested that the thyroid immune response may be reflected by blood repertoires. The 13-signature model separated ophthalmopathy from stable hyperthyroidism with approximately 85% sensitivity and around 81% specificity in cross-validation, and 80%/75% in the test set. No statistical method was used to predetermine the sample size, and group allocation was not hidden from the investigators.

Patients with hyperthyroidism were aged 18 to 65 years, had been newly diagnosed, and had a disease duration of less than 2 months. Patients were excluded if they had other autoimmune diseases, uncontrolled infections, pregnancy or lactation. Clinical symptoms, serum thyroxine, TRAb, thyroid ultrasound and orbital computed tomography formed the basis of the diagnosis. Total RNA was extracted using Trizol reagent, and RNA quality was checked on an Agilent 2100 Bioanalyzer. TCR beta CDR3 regions were amplified from RNA transcripts for repertoire sequencing. HTBI primers and the Qiagen OneStep RT-PCR kit were used in a first-round RT-PCR, which was followed by a second-round multiplex PCR, size selection and purification. The libraries underwent paired-end sequencing with 100 bp reads on an Illumina HiSeq2000. The source study handled its data this way. SOAPnuke was used to process the reads, removing any read that contained adapters or uncalled bases, had a mean Phred below 15, or lacked an exact match to the constant primer or identifier. High-quality paired reads were merged with COPE v1.2.5. Clonotypes were defined as unique nucleotide sequences and were aligned to IMGT TRB V, D and J references using MiTCR v1.1. The analysis was limited to V-J combinations with a frequency above 0.0001, which together covered approximately 99% of repertoires. For each V-J combination, a TCR clonal expansion and chaos score was defined as F50 clonal expansion divided by the chaos observed in the TCRdist matrix. Welch's t-statistics and random forest were used to reduce features to about a dozen V-J combinations, which were fed into a naive Bayes classifier. The similarity between thyroid and blood repertoires was quantified using the Morisita-Horn index. TCRdb ran its own pipeline on the public reads, namely fastp trimming at Q25 and MiXCR clone calling, and kept in-frame beta chains. Every distinct CDR3 protein forms one entry, paired with its most common genes and DNA. Here the V and J calls rest on TCRdb's processing, not on the authors' analysis. This sample gives roughly 600,000 distinct CDR3 sequences in total; less than 45% of them show up just once. Of the sample, less than 4.5% is held by the ten largest clones.

Sequences ENHRY (CDR1) and SYGVKD (CDR2) are obtained from the germline V gene. Inclusive of the bounding cysteine and phenylalanine, the CDR3 is 15 residues long. The kept DNA is CDR3 alone, 45 bases in frame from the first base. V loses 10 bases of germline sequence and J loses 1 base, and the interval between the two ends is 17 bases. This clonotype was observed at least ten times. It has no known antigen specificity. No quality values exist for individual bases; no much larger clone is one base distant. This TCR derives from an adult man with Graves' hyperthyroidism. Material for sequencing was peripheral blood or thyroid tissue (not recorded which). The sequence links TRBV10-3 to TRBJ1-5, with TRBD1 as a weak D call on 6 bases. The CDR3 region: CASADTGHSNQPQHF. At the DNA level, the sequence is TGTGCCAGCGCGGATACAGGGCACAGCAATCAGCCCCAGCATTTT.